This T cell receptor beta chain was documented in a study of CD8+ T cells in alopecia areata. The count of this clone is one. Reverse transcription of extracted RNA yielded cDNA, which provided the sequencing template. Method: immunoSEQ multiplex PCR; TCRdb's copy keeps in-frame clones and lacks some. The table shows around 50,000 clones, with about 96% occurring only once. V lost 2 bases, J lost 1 base, and 5 bases stayed unmatched. This CDR3 is 16 amino acids long. The receptor was derived from a human donor with alopecia areata. The specimen was CD8+ T cells sorted from blood, collected at week 0. The chain recombines TRBV23-1 with TRBJ1-5; 7 nucleotides align to TRBD1. TRBV23-1 is classed as an ORF, of uncertain function. CDR3 residues: CASSQRQGVSNQPQHF. CDR3 in DNA: TGCGCCAGCAGTCAACGACAGGGAGTGAGCAATCAGCCCCAGCATTTT.